A selection of T cell receptor beta chains follows, all from one sample in a study of blood T cell repertoires in COVID-19. Method: immunoSEQ multiplex PCR; TCRdb's copy keeps in-frame clones and lacks some. The sample has nearly 250,000 clones, 70% to 85% seen once. The material sequenced was peripheral blood. Source of these receptors: a woman older than 75 with acute or convalescent COVID-19. CDR3s include the opening cysteine and the closing phenylalanine or tryptophan. The D gene is left open where the match is weak. Only part of the rows carry a size: once, few, many, or a class if the clone is expanded.

d_gene,v_gene,j_gene,abundance,CDR3nt,CDR3aa
-,TRBV3-1/TRBV3-2,TRBJ1-1,-,TGTGCCAGCAGCCTCGATGTGTCCGGGACAGAAGCTTTCTTT,CASSLDVSGTEAFF
-,TRBV7-2,TRBJ2-1,-,TGTGCCAGCAGCTTAGTCGAAGCACGGACGGGGGAGCAGTTCTTC,CASSLVEARTGEQFF
TRBD2,TRBV11-2,TRBJ2-5,-,TGTGCCACCAGCAAATGGACTAGCGGGGTGGAGACCCAGTACTTC,CATSKWTSGVETQYF
TRBD1,TRBV6-2/TRBV6-3,TRBJ1-2,-,TGTGCCAGCAGCGTAGGGACAGCAGAGAACTATGGCTACACCTTC,CASSVGTAENYGYTF
-,TRBV29-1,TRBJ2-6,-,TGCAGCGTTGTGGGCAGTTCAGCTGGGGCCAACGTCCTGACTTTC,CSVVGSSAGANVLTF
-,TRBV2,TRBJ1-6,-,TGTGCCAGCGTTACCGGGACAACTAATTCACCCCTCCACTTT,CASVTGTTNSPLHF
TRBD1,TRBV5-1,TRBJ2-3,-,TGCGCCAGCAGCTTGGGGGGACAGGGGGCAGATACGCAGTATTTT,CASSLGGQGADTQYF
-,TRBV19,TRBJ2-4,-,TGTGCCACTGCGGCCAAAAACATTCAGTACTTC,CATAAKNIQYF
-,TRBV29-1,TRBJ2-1,once,TGCAGCGTTGACCGAGGTTACAATGAGCAGTTCTTC,CSVDRGYNEQFF
TRBD1,TRBV9,TRBJ2-2,-,TGTGCCAGCAGCGTACGGACAGGGAACACCGGGGAGCTGTTTTTT,CASSVRTGNTGELFF
-,TRBV6-1,TRBJ2-5,-,TGTGCCAGCAGTGAGGGGGGGGCGGTGGAGACCCAGTACTTC,CASSEGGAVETQYF
-,TRBV28,TRBJ2-2,-,TGTGCCAGCAGTTTATGGGGGCGAGGGGGTCCCGGGGAGCTGTTTTTT,CASSLWGRGGPGELFF
-,TRBV19,TRBJ1-5,-,TGTGCCAGTAGTATAGCCCGGTATCAGCCCCAGCATTTT,CASSIARYQPQHF
-,TRBV5-1,TRBJ1-4,-,TGCGCCAGCCGACAAGGTTCGGTGGCTAATGAAAAACTGTTTTTT,CASRQGSVANEKLFF
-,TRBV3-1/TRBV3-2,TRBJ1-4,-,TGTGCCAGCAGCCGGCAGTGGGAAAAACTGTTTTTT,CASSRQWEKLFF
-,TRBV30,TRBJ1-1,few,TGTGCCTGGAGTACAGGGCCTAACACTGAAGCTTTCTTT,CAWSTGPNTEAFF
TRBD2,TRBV5-6,TRBJ2-4,-,TGTGCCAGCAGCTTGGCCGCGGGGGGGCCTAGAAACATTCAGTACTTC,CASSLAAGGPRNIQYF
-,TRBV28,TRBJ1-6,-,TGTGCCAGCAGTTTAGACAGTAATTCACCCCTCCACTTT,CASSLDSNSPLHF
TRBD1,TRBV7-2,TRBJ2-5,-,TGTGCCAGCAGCTTAAGGACAGGGCCCCAAGAGACCCAGTACTTC,CASSLRTGPQETQYF
TRBD2,TRBV28,TRBJ2-2,-,TGTGCCAGCAGTTCTAGCGGGAGTCTCGACACCGGGGAGCTGTTTTTT,CASSSSGSLDTGELFF
TRBD2,TRBV4-1,TRBJ2-7,-,TGCGCCAGCAGCCAAGTTTTTACTAGCGGGAGCTCCTACGAGCAGTACTTC,CASSQVFTSGSSYEQYF
TRBD2,TRBV5-1,TRBJ2-1,-,TGCGCCAGCAGCCGAGGGACTAGTCCCTACAATGAGCAGTTCTTC,CASSRGTSPYNEQFF
-,TRBV9,TRBJ1-1,-,TGTGCCAGCAGCGTAGAGGGGGTACCGGGACACCTGAACACTGAAGCTTTCTTT,CASSVEGVPGHLNTEAFF
TRBD1,TRBV28,TRBJ1-2,once,TGTGCCAGCATAGGGACAGGGGAGGTCTATGGCTACACCTTC,CASIGTGEVYGYTF
TRBD1,TRBV11-2,TRBJ2-1,-,TGTGCCAGCAGCTTAGTTCCCGGGACAGATCCCATCTTC,CASSLVPGTDPIF
-,TRBV29-1,TRBJ2-1,-,TGCAGCGTACACACCTACAATGAGCAGTTCTTC,CSVHTYNEQFF
-,TRBV5-4,TRBJ2-7,-,TGTGCCAGCAGCTTATCCAGCGCACCTTACGAGCAGTACTTC,CASSLSSAPYEQYF
TRBD2,TRBV19,TRBJ2-7,-,TGTGCCAGTAGTATAGAGGGAAGACTAGCGGGAGAAGGATACGAGCAGTACTTC,CASSIEGRLAGEGYEQYF
-,TRBV18,TRBJ2-2,-,TGTGCCAGCTCACCAGAAGGCAGGGAAACCGGGGAGCTGTTTTTT,CASSPEGRETGELFF
TRBD1,TRBV9,TRBJ1-1,few,TGTGCCAGCAGCGTCGGGACAGGGGGCTCTCTCATGGTGAACACTGAAGCTTTCTTT,CASSVGTGGSLMVNTEAFF
-,TRBV4-2,TRBJ1-1,-,TGTGCCAGCACCGGAGGACAGACAAGGGGCACTGAAGCTTTCTTT,CASTGGQTRGTEAFF
TRBD1,TRBV6-5,TRBJ1-2,-,TGTGCCAGCAGTTACGAACAGGGGTCTTTCGGGTATGGCTACACCTTC,CASSYEQGSFGYGYTF
-,TRBV5-8,TRBJ2-7,-,TGTGCCAGCAAAACTGGACACTCAGGAGACGAGCAGTACTTC,CASKTGHSGDEQYF
-,TRBV27,TRBJ2-3,-,TGTGCCAGCAGTTTATCGGGGGGTGGGAGCGGCACAGATACGCAGTATTTT,CASSLSGGGSGTDTQYF
TRBD2,TRBV7-2,TRBJ2-5,-,TGTGCCAGCAGCCCTAGCGGACTAGCGGGGGGCCGCCAGTACTTC,CASSPSGLAGGRQYF
TRBD1,TRBV6-2/TRBV6-3,TRBJ2-7,-,TGTGCCAGCAGTACTACAGGGGTTGCCCGCTACGAGCAGTACTTC,CASSTTGVARYEQYF